This TCR beta chain derives from a study of blood T cell repertoires in COVID-19. Turning to the study itself: Sample material is recorded as cDNA or gDNA derived from T cells, B-cell-depleted T cells, or PBMCs.

As originally analysed: Estimates of nucleated cell counts were drawn from the amplification of reference gene primers. Sequenced by immunoSEQ multiplex PCR; TCRdb stores in-frame clones only, minus some. That table supplies the V and J calls and clone size; D and trimming were determined from the DNA. The sample has 200,000 to 250,000 clones; around four fifths are singletons. In germline, CDR1 is MGHRA, CDR2 YSYEKL. Losses at the gene ends were 3 bases for V and 3 bases for J; bases not matched to a gene: 4. CDR3 length: 15 residues. The rearrangement uses TRBV4-1 and TRBJ2-5, with 10 nucleotides matching TRBD2. Sequenced: peripheral blood. The receptor was derived from a young man with active or convalescent COVID-19. CDR3 sequence (DNA): TGCGCCAGCAGCCATGCTAGCGGGGGAAAAGAGACCCAGTACTTC. Protein: CASSHASGGKETQYF.